This T cell receptor beta chain was sequenced for a study of T-cell reconstitution after alpha-beta-depleted transplantation in children. Germline V gene data show CDR1 as SGHTA and CDR2 as FQGNSA. The length of the CDR3 is 12 residues. V gave up 5 bases and J gave up 7 bases, with 9 bases separating them. A library of TCRbeta sequences, prepared with unique molecular identifiers, was generated. In TCRdb, the PCR reads were re-called with MiXCR into one record per CDR3 protein. Among hundreds of thousands of distinct CDR3 sequences, about 15% were seen once, and the ten largest hold about 1.1%. The chain combines TRBV7-2 with TRBJ2-1, with a tentative D call TRBD1 (5 bases). The sequences come from PBMCs from the stem cell graft donor, collected from the stem cell graft. The sequence was collected from a human donor who donated a stem cell graft to a child with acute myeloid leukemia. CDR3 nucleotide sequence: TGTGCCAGCAGCCGACAGATGAATGAGCAGTTCTTC. Protein sequence: CASSRQMNEQFF. Based on the CDR3 plus reference TRBV7-2 and TRBJ2-1, the full variable domain is GAGVSQSPSNKVTEKGKDVELRCDPISGHTALYWYRQSLGQGLEFLIYFQGNSAPDKSGLPSDRFSAERTGGSVSTLTIQRTQQEDSAVYLCASSRQMNEQFFGPGTRLTVL.